The text below deals with one T cell receptor (beta chain). The antigen is undetermined. In germline, CDR1 is KGHSH, CDR2 LQKENI. Unmatched junction bases numbered 9, after V lost 2 bases and J lost 4 bases. This CDR3 is 17 amino acids long. These data are taken from a study of beta chain features in type 1 diabetes. The study's findings and limits: Comparison showed that naive, central memory and Treg TCRB repertoires appeared more similar among patients than among healthy donors. Patients with Type 1 diabetes showed moderately but significantly shorter TCRB CDR3s in all four CD4+ subsets.

Expressed TCRB transcripts were sequenced because the isolated RNA had all been reverse transcribed beforehand. The method was immunoSEQ multiplex PCR; TCRdb's version includes in-frame clones alone and lacks a portion of them. Among fewer than 550,000 clones listed, more than 9.5% were seen once. Cells sorted by CD45RO/CCR7/CD25/CD127/CD95/CD27 comprised CD4+ naive, central memory, regulatory and stem cell-like memory cells. This TCR was recovered from a young woman in good health. Sequencing was done on a sample of naive CD4+ T cells from blood. The chain employs TRBV18 and TRBJ1-2; TRBD1 agrees at 11 bases. CDR3 coding DNA: TGTGCCAGCTCACCATCCGGGACAGGGGGATTCAGCTATGGCTACACCTTC. It translates to CASSPSGTGGFSYGYTF.